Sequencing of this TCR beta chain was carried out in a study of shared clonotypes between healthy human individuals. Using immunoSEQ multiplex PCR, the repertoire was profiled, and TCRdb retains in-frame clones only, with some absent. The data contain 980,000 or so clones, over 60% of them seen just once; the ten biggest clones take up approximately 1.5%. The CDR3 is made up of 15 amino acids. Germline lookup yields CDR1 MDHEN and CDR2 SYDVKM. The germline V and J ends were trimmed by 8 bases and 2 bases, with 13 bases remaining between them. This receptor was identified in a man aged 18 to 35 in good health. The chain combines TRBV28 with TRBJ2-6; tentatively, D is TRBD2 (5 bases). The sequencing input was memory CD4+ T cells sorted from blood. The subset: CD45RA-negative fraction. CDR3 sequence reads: CASPQVGAGANVLTF. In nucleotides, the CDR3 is TGTGCCAGCCCTCAGGTCGGGGCTGGGGCCAACGTCCTGACTTTC.